This T cell receptor beta chain is from a study of CXCR3-negative and CXCR3-positive naive CD8 T cells. Across the whole study: Sequencing yielded some 150 million TRB reads, roughly 1.5 +/- 0.3 million per library. Findings and limits, study-wide: Both naive subsets, CXCR3-negative and CXCR3-positive, displayed similar TRBV-TRBJ usage, unlike memory cells.

This CDR3 comprises 12 residues. A word on this clonotype: Its antigen remains unknown.

UMI-labeled 5' RACE yielded the TRB cDNA libraries. Following a re-call of the 5' RACE reads, TCRdb has one entry per CDR3 protein and lacks DNA. Its clone listing holds 100,000 to 150,000 distinct CDR3 sequences. Sorting was done in triplicate for each CD8+ T cell subset (roughly 300,000 cells each). This TCR derives from a human donor in good health. Some clones in this sample may be carry-over from other donors' samples. This chain connects TRBV23-1 to TRBJ2-1. TRBV23-1 counts as an open reading frame of uncertain function. The sample consisted of naive CXCR3- CD8+ T cells from blood. The sample's subset: CD45RO-CCR7+CD27+CD95- naive CD8+ T cells lacking CXCR3 (TNR3-). The CDR3 protein is CASSQSGSEQFF.